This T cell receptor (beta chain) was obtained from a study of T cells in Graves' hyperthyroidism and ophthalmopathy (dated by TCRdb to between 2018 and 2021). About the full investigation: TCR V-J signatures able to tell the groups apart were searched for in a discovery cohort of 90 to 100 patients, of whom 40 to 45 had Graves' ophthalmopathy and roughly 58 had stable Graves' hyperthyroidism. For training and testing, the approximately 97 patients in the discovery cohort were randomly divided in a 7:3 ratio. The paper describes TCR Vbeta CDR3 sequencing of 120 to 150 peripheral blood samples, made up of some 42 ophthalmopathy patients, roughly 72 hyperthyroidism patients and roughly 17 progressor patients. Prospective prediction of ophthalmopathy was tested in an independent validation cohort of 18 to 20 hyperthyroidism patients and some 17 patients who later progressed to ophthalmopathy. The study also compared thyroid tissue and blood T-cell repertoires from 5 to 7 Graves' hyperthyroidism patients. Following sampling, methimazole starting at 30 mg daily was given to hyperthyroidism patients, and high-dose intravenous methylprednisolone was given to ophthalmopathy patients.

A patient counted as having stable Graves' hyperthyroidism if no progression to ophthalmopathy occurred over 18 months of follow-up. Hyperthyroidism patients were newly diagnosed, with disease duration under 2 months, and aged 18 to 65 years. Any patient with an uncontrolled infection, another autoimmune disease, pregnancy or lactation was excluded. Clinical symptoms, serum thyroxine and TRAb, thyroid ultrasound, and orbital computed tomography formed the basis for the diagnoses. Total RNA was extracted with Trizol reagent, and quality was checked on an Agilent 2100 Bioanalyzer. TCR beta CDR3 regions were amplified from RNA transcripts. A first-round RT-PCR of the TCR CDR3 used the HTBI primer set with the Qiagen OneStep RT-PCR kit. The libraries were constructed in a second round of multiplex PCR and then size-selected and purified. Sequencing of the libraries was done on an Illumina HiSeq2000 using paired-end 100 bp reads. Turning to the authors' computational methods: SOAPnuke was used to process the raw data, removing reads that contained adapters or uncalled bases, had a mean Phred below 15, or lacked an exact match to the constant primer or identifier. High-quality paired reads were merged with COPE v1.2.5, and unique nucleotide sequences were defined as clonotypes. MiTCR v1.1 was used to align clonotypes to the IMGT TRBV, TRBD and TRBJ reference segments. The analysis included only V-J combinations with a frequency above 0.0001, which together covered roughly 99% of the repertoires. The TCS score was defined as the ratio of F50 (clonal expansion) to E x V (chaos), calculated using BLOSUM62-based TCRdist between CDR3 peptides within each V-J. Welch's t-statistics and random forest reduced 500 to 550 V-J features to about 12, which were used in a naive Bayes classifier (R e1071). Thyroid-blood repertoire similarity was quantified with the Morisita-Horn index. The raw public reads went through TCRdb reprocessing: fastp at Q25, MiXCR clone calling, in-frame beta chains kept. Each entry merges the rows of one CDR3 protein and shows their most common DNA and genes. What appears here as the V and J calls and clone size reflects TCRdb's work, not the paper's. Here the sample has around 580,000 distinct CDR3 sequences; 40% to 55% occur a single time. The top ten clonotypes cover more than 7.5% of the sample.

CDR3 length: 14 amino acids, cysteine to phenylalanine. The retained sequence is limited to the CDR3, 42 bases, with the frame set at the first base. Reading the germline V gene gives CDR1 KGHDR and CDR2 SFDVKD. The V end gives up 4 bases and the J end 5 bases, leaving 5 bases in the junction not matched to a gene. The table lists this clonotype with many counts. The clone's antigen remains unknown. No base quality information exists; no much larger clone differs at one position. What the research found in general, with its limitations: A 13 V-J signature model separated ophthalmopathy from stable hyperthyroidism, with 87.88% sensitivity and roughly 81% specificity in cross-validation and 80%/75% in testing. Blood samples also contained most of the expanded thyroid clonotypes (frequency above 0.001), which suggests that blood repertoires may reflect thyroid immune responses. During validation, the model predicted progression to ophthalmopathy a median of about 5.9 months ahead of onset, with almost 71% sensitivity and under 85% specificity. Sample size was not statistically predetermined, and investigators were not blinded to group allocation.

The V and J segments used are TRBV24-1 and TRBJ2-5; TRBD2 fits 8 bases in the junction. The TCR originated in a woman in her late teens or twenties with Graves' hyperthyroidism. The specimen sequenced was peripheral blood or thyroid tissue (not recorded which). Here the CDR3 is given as CATSDPAGDETQYF. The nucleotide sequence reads TGTGCCACCAGTGACCCAGCGGGAGACGAGACCCAGTACTTC.